This record covers a single T cell receptor beta chain. The data derive from a study of blood T cell repertoires in COVID-19. V lost 2 bases and J lost 1, with 10 bases in between. CDR1 and CDR2 (germline): MNHEY, SMNVEV (reference sequence). This CDR3 spans 15 amino acids. Ages ranged from about 18 to 100 years, with residence in under 25 US areas. What the recovered Cohort 3 donors had was two negative PCRs, clearance, or symptom resolution. Sequenced by immunoSEQ multiplex PCR; TCRdb stores in-frame clones only, minus some. The sample contains a few hundred thousand clones, 80% to 90% of which appear only once.

The TCR was taken from a woman in her fifties or sixties who had recovered from COVID-19. The J gene is TRBJ2-3, the V gene TRBV27; D uncertain. Sequencing input: PBMCs or T cells enriched from blood (not recorded which). The CDR3 DNA is TGTGCCAGCAGTTTAACAACGGGTGGCACAGATACGCAGTATTTT. Amino acid sequence: CASSLTTGGTDTQYF.